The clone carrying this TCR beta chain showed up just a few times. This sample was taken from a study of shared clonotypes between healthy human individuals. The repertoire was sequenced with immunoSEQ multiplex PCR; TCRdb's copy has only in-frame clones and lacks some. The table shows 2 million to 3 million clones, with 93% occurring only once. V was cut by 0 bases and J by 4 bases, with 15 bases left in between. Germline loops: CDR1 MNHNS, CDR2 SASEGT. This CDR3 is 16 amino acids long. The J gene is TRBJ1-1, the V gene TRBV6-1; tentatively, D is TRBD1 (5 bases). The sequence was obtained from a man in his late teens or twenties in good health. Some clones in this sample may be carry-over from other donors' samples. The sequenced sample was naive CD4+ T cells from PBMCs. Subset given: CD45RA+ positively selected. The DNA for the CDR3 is TGTGCCAGCAGTGAAGCGAGACCCAGGGATTCCACTGAAGCTTTCTTT. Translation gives CASSEARPRDSTEAFF.